One sample yielded the 19 T cell receptor beta chains listed below, sequenced in a study of shared clonotypes between healthy human individuals. The method was immunoSEQ multiplex PCR; TCRdb's version includes in-frame clones alone and lacks a portion of them. The sample records over 2 million clones, 85% to 95% being singletons. The sequenced material came from naive CD4+ T cells sorted from blood. The sample's subset: CD45RA+ positively selected. The receptors come from a man aged 18 to 30 in good health.

This chain joins TRBV10-1 and TRBJ2-3; 9 bases map to TRBD2. Germline CDR1 reads WNHNN; CDR2 reads SYGVQD (reference sequence). The CDR3 has 16 amino acids. V gave up 5 bases and J gave up 2 bases; unmatched junction bases: 8. The CDR3 spells CASSRFSGSVTDTQYF. The DNA of the CDR3 is TGCGCCAGCAGTCGATTTAGCGGGAGTGTCACAGATACGCAGTATTTT.

Note on this clone: Mismatch with germline at one junction end may stem from a read error. The chain combines TRBV5-1 with TRBJ2-7, with TRBD2 identical over 7 bases. CDR3 length equals 15 residues. Germline loops: CDR1 SGHRS, CDR2 YFSETQ. The DNA of the CDR3 is TGCGCTAGCAGGAAGCAGGGAGGGTTTTCCTACGAGCAGTACTTC. Protein: CASRKQGGFSYEQYF. Supplemented by reference TRBV5-1 and TRBJ2-7, the full variable domain reads KAGVTQTPRYLIKTRGQQVTLSCSPISGHRSVSWYQQTPGQGLQFLFEYFSETQRNKGNFPGRFSGRQFSNSRSEMNVSTLELGDSALYLCASRKQGGFSYEQYFGPGTRLTVT.

This sequence joins TRBV27 and TRBJ2-7; 8 bases match TRBD1. Germline V gene data show CDR1 as MNHEY and CDR2 as SMNVEV (reference sequence). This CDR3 spans 15 amino acids. Trimming removed 6 bases from V and 6 bases from J; junction bases left unmatched: 13. Written as DNA, the CDR3 is TGTGCCAGCAGACCAAGGTGGCAGGGGGCCTCCGAGCAGTACTTC. Protein product: CASRPRWQGASEQYF.

The chain joins TRBV10-3 to TRBJ2-5, with 8 nucleotides matching TRBD2. CDR1 and CDR2 (germline): ENHRY, SYGVKD. V lost 6 bases and J lost 1; bases outside the gene matches: 7. This CDR3 comprises 15 residues. In DNA, the CDR3 is TGTGCCATCAGCAGCGGGGGCATCCCCCAAGAGACCCAGTACTTC. Amino acids: CAISSGGIPQETQYF.

The chain couples TRBV6-6 to TRBJ2-2; 7 bases map to TRBD1. After removal of 2 bases from V and 6 bases from J, the junction contained 3 bases not matched to a gene. CDR3 length: 14 amino acids. CDR1 and CDR2 from the germline V gene are MNHNY and SVGAGI (reference sequence). CDR3 sequence (DNA): TGTGCCAGCAGTTACCTGACAGGGTCCGGGGAGCTGTTTTTT. Translating gives CASSYLTGSGELFF.

This clone was counted a single time. The V gene is TRBV5-1, the J gene TRBJ1-1; D call uncertain. Germline V lookup: CDR1 SGHRS, CDR2 YFSETQ. This CDR3 contains 14 residues. Trimming cost V 3 bases and J 6 bases, with 15 bases left between them. The CDR3 region has the DNA TGCGCCAGCAGCTCCGCGGGTGCAAGAGCTGAAGCTTTCTTT. Its translation is CASSSAGARAEAFF.

The chain recombines TRBV5-1 with TRBJ2-5; 7 nucleotides match TRBD1. J lost 5 bases, V lost 5 bases, and 6 bases had no gene match. Looked up from germline, CDR1 is SGHRS and CDR2 is YFSETQ. The CDR3 loop spans 13 amino acids. In DNA form, the CDR3 reads TGCGCCAGCAGAAAGGGGGCAGGGGAGACCCAGTACTTC. Its protein is CASRKGAGETQYF.

This chain uses TRBV7-2 with TRBJ2-2; D possibly corresponds to TRBD2 (5 bases). The V end lost 3 bases, the J end lost 0 bases, and 14 bases lay between the germline ends. CDR1 and CDR2 (germline): SGHTA, FQGNSA. This CDR3 has 17 residues. CDR3 sequence (DNA): TGTGCCAGCAGCTTTGGGTTAGGCGGGTCGAACACCGGGGAGCTGTTTTTT. Protein sequence: CASSFGLGGSNTGELFF.

V and J are TRBV7-2 and TRBJ2-5, with D possibly matching TRBD2 (6 bases). The CDR3 covers 14 residues. CDR1 and CDR2 (germline): SGHTA, FQGNSA. Trimming took off 1 base at V and 5 bases at J, with 11 bases between the two ends. CDR3 in DNA: TGTGCCAGCAGCTTAGGGGACTGGGCGGAGACCCAGTACTTC. It encodes CASSLGDWAETQYF.

The chain has TRBV30 and TRBJ1-6; tentatively, D is TRBD1 (5 bases). Germline V lookup: CDR1 GTSNPN, CDR2 SVGIG (reference sequence). The CDR3 has 15 residues. V gave up 2 bases and J gave up 8 bases, with 16 bases separating them. CDR3 in amino acids: CAWSRGGKRDSPLHF. The DNA of the CDR3 is TGTGCCTGGAGTCGGGGGGGAAAAAGGGATTCACCCCTCCACTTT.

The chain recombines TRBV18 with TRBJ1-1, with 7 bases aligning to TRBD1. Trimming removed 6 bases from V and 4 bases from J; junction bases left unmatched: 14. Germline V lookup: CDR1 KGHSH, CDR2 LQKENI. The CDR3 extends over 16 amino acids. This chain's CDR3 is CASSRQRGQVATEAFF. For the CDR3, the DNA is TGTGCCAGCTCGCGACAGAGGGGGCAGGTTGCCACTGAAGCTTTCTTT.

V and J are TRBV6-6 and TRBJ1-1; D remains ambiguous. Germline CDR1 is MNHNY and CDR2 is SVGAGI (reference sequence). V shed 2 bases and J shed 4 bases, with 11 bases lying between them. The CDR3 is made up of 14 amino acids. The CDR3 reads CASSYSQKATEAFF. The DNA for the CDR3 is TGTGCCAGCAGTTACAGCCAGAAGGCCACTGAAGCTTTCTTT.

The CDR3 DNA reads as TGTGCCAGCACTCTAGCGGGAGGGCCCTGCGAGCAGTACTTC. Protein product: CASTLAGGPCEQYF. The rearrangement links TRBV27 to TRBJ2-7; TRBD2 agrees at 12 bases. After removal of 7 bases from V and 6 bases from J, the junction contained 7 bases not matched to a gene. The CDR3 totals 14 residues. CDR1 is MNHEY, CDR2 SMNVEV, per germline (reference sequence).

This chain uses TRBV10-3 with TRBJ2-7; D gene unclear. V gave up 4 bases and J gave up 0 bases, with 13 bases separating them. CDR1 is ENHRY, CDR2 SYGVKD, per germline. This CDR3 has 15 amino acids. CDR3 DNA: TGTGCCATCAGTGGTTCCAGAGACGTCTCCTACGAGCAGTACTTC. It translates to CAISGSRDVSYEQYF.

The sample holds one count of this clone. This sample includes further DNA sequences coding for the same CDR3. The CDR3 DNA reads as TGCAGCGTTGCCCCCAGCACAGATACGCAGTATTTT. It yields the protein CSVAPSTDTQYF. J is TRBJ2-3 and V is TRBV29-1; no definite D call. The germline V and J ends were trimmed by 4 bases and 0 bases, with 5 bases remaining between them. This CDR3 comprises 12 residues. The germline V gene has CDR1 SQVTM and CDR2 ANQGSEA.

J is TRBJ2-1 and V is TRBV30; D may be TRBD1 (6 bases). This CDR3 is 15 amino acids long. Between the trimmed V and J ends, which lost 6 bases and 0 bases, there was a span of 15 bases. From germline, CDR1 is GTSNPN and CDR2 SVGIG (reference sequence). The CDR3 region is CACPRVGGSYNEQFF. The DNA of the CDR3 is TGTGCCTGTCCCCGGGTAGGGGGCTCCTACAATGAGCAGTTCTTC.

This sequence joins TRBV6-5 and TRBJ1-2; TRBD1 matches at 8 bases. CDR3 length: 15 residues. The J segment lost 4 bases and the V segment lost 2 bases, leaving 6 bases of the junction unmatched. Germline V gives CDR1 MNHEY, CDR2 SVGAGI. In nucleotides, the CDR3 is TGTGCCAGCAGTTACCTGGACAGGGTTTTCTATGGCTACACCTTC. This encodes CASSYLDRVFYGYTF.

This clone has ten or more counts. The same CDR3 also results from other DNA sequences found in this sample. The gene calls are TRBV2 and TRBJ2-3; 9 nucleotides align to TRBD2. The V gene end was trimmed by 6 bases and the J gene end by 3 bases; junction bases not matched to a gene: 10. Germline loops: CDR1 SNHLY, CDR2 FYNNEI. CDR3 length: 16 residues. CDR3 DNA sequence: TGTGCCAGCAGCCCCGGGACTAGCCGAAGGACAGATACGCAGTATTTT. Its translation is CASSPGTSRRTDTQYF.

CDR3 residues: CASSLPGQGRGYTF. The CDR3 DNA follows: TGTGCCAGCAGCCTTCCGGGACAGGGAAGAGGCTACACCTTC. The chain joins TRBV5-6 to TRBJ1-2; TRBD1 agrees at 9 bases. Losses at the gene ends were 4 bases for V and 8 bases for J; bases not matched to a gene: 9. The CDR3 contains 14 residues. Germline lookup yields CDR1 SGHDT and CDR2 YYEEEE. Complete variable domain (other parts from reference TRBV5-6 and TRBJ1-2): DAGVTQSPTHLIKTRGQQVTLRCSPKSGHDTVSWYQQALGQGPQFIFQYYEEEERQRGNFPDRFSGHQFPNYSSELNVNALLLGDSALYLCASSLPGQGRGYTFGSGTRLTVV.